This TCR beta chain derives from a study of blood T cell repertoires in COVID-19. CDR1 SEHNR and CDR2 FQNEAQ come from the germline V gene (reference sequence). The CDR3 runs 15 residues. The V segment lost 4 bases and the J segment 3 bases; nucleotides outside the gene matches: 2. TCRdb keeps only in-frame clones here, not all; method: immunoSEQ multiplex PCR. The sample contains approximately 390,000 clones, about 86% of which appear only once. This TCR derives from a woman in her fifties or sixties who had recovered from COVID-19. Sequencing was carried out using PBMCs or T cells enriched from blood (not recorded which). The chain carries TRBV7-9 and TRBJ1-5; 11 bases are a match to TRBD1. The CDR3 sequence is CASSWDRGFNQPQHF. CDR3 coding DNA: TGTGCCAGCAGCTGGGACAGGGGGTTCAATCAGCCCCAGCATTTT.